The rows below give T cell receptor beta chains drawn from one sample of a study of cytomegalovirus exposure and HLA in healthy donors. Some clones are missing from TCRdb's copy, which holds only in-frame ones; the method was immunoSEQ multiplex PCR. The table lists 110,000 to 150,000 clones, more than 70% of them singletons, with 4.9% in the top ten. The sample consisted of PBMCs. The receptors were sampled from a woman aged 45-65 years in good health and CMV-seronegative. The CDR3 runs from the conserved cysteine through the conserved F or W. Fields, in order: D gene, clone size, J gene, V gene, CDR3 protein, CDR3 DNA. The D gene is left open where the match is weak. Expanded clones get a size class; other rows say once, few or many, or leave the size out.

TRBD2 | . | TRBJ2-7 | TRBV11-2 | CASSPLAGGTYEQYF | TGTGCCAGCAGCCCTTTAGCGGGGGGGACCTACGAGCAGTACTTC
. | . | TRBJ2-7 | TRBV4-1 | CASSQGGGGYEQYF | TGCGCCAGCAGCCAAGGCGGGGGCGGCTACGAGCAGTACTTC
TRBD2 | . | TRBJ2-1 | TRBV7-3 | CASSPGLAEYNEQFF | TGTGCCAGCAGCCCGGGACTAGCGGAATACAATGAGCAGTTCTTC
. | few | TRBJ2-5 | TRBV29-1 | CSVEGVGQGGETQYF | TGCAGCGTTGAGGGGGTAGGGCAAGGGGGAGAGACCCAGTACTTC
TRBD1 | . | TRBJ2-1 | TRBV4-2 | CASSQTGDQSSYNEQFF | TGTGCCAGCAGCCAGACAGGGGATCAAAGCTCCTACAATGAGCAGTTCTTC
. | . | TRBJ2-7 | TRBV30 | CASGRTLGEQYF | TGTGCCTCCGGCCGAACCCTCGGGGAGCAGTACTTC
. | . | TRBJ2-6 | TRBV13 | CASRQGGASGANVLTF | TGTGCCAGCAGACAAGGGGGGGCCTCTGGGGCCAACGTCCTGACTTTC
. | few | TRBJ2-3 | TRBV7-9 | CASSLETDTQYF | TGTGCCAGCAGCTTAGAAACTGATACGCAGTATTTT
. | . | TRBJ2-7 | TRBV6-6 | CASKNLGVNEQYF | TGTGCCAGCAAAAATCTCGGGGTGAACGAGCAGTACTTC
TRBD1 | . | TRBJ1-1 | TRBV11-2 | CASSLVLGQGVAEAFF | TGTGCCAGCAGCTTAGTCCTAGGTCAGGGGGTAGCTGAAGCTTTCTTT
TRBD2 | . | TRBJ2-7 | TRBV5-1 | CASSSLPSGGSSYEQYF | TGCGCCAGCAGCTCATTACCATCGGGGGGGTCTTCCTACGAGCAGTACTTC
. | . | TRBJ2-2 | TRBV5-1 | CASSLVSTNTGELFF | TGCGCCAGCAGCTTGGTGTCAACAAACACCGGGGAGCTGTTTTTT
TRBD1 | . | TRBJ1-1 | TRBV9 | CASSVQGASTEAFF | TGTGCCAGCAGCGTCCAGGGGGCAAGCACTGAAGCTTTCTTT
. | . | TRBJ2-7 | TRBV14 | CASSERGGGVPYEQYF | TGTGCCAGCAGCGAACGGGGCGGGGGCGTTCCCTACGAGCAGTACTTC
. | once | TRBJ1-1 | TRBV5-1 | CASKTAFNTEAFF | TGCGCCAGCAAAACAGCCTTTAACACTGAAGCTTTCTTT
TRBD2 | once | TRBJ2-5 | TRBV2 | CASSQGLAGVLRYQETQYF | TGTGCCAGCAGCCAGGGACTAGCGGGGGTCCTAAGGTACCAAGAGACCCAGTACTTC
. | . | TRBJ2-7 | TRBV15 | CATSRARGATYEQYF | TGTGCCACCAGCAGAGCGCGCGGGGCGACCTACGAGCAGTACTTC
TRBD1 | few | TRBJ1-4 | TRBV2 | CATRTGEANEKLFF | TGTGCCACCAGAACAGGGGAAGCTAATGAAAAACTGTTTTTT
. | . | TRBJ1-1 | TRBV29-1 | CSVGGRGVGTTEAFF | TGCAGCGTTGGGGGGCGAGGTGTGGGGACGACTGAAGCTTTCTTT
. | . | TRBJ1-6 | TRBV5-1 | CASTIRTDSNSPLHF | TGCGCCAGCACCATCCGGACAGACAGTAATTCACCCCTCCACTTT
TRBD1 | once | TRBJ1-6 | TRBV9 | CASSPRDSNSPLHF | TGTGCCAGCAGCCCCCGGGACAGTAATTCACCCCTCCACTTT
TRBD1 | . | TRBJ1-3 | TRBV6-6 | CASRTGQGTGNTIYF | TGTGCCAGCCGGACCGGACAGGGGACGGGGAACACCATATATTTT
TRBD1 | . | TRBJ1-5 | TRBV7-8 | CASSLTQGSNQPQHF | TGTGCCAGCAGCTTAACACAGGGGAGCAATCAGCCCCAGCATTTT
. | once | TRBJ2-7 | TRBV6-5 | CASRSPGVGEQYF | TGTGCCAGCAGGAGTCCGGGGGTCGGCGAGCAGTACTTC
. | once | TRBJ1-5 | TRBV27 | CASSLGHLWYPQHF | TGTGCCAGCAGTTTGGGACATCTGTGGTATCCCCAGCATTTT
. | . | TRBJ1-2 | TRBV4-3 | CASSQEVRNYGYTF | TGCGCCAGCAGCCAAGAGGTCAGGAACTATGGCTACACCTTC
. | . | TRBJ2-3 | TRBV28 | CASSSPQLDTQYF | TGTGCCAGCAGTTCCCCCCAACTGGATACGCAGTATTTT
. | . | TRBJ1-1 | TRBV25-1 | CASNRGGSTEAFF | TGTGCCAGCAACAGAGGGGGAAGCACTGAAGCTTTCTTT
. | . | TRBJ2-7 | TRBV6-1 | CASSLSWTEAEQYF | TGTGCCAGCAGTTTGAGTTGGACAGAGGCCGAGCAGTACTTC
. | . | TRBJ1-2 | TRBV6-5 | CASRPSSGGYTF | TGTGCCAGCAGGCCCAGTTCGGGTGGCTACACCTTC
TRBD1 | once | TRBJ2-2 | TRBV5-1 | CASSLALGTDTGELFF | TGCGCCAGCAGCTTGGCTCTAGGGACAGACACCGGGGAGCTGTTTTTT
TRBD1 | . | TRBJ1-2 | TRBV5-4 | CASSPGQGHDYGYTF | TGTGCCAGCAGCCCGGGACAGGGGCATGACTATGGCTACACCTTC
TRBD2 | . | TRBJ2-7 | TRBV30 | CAWSVTSGPSYEQYF | TGTGCCTGGAGTGTAACTAGCGGTCCCTCCTACGAGCAGTACTTC
TRBD1 | . | TRBJ2-7 | TRBV5-4 | CASRYDRAPYEQYF | TGTGCCAGCAGGTATGACAGGGCCCCCTACGAGCAGTACTTC
TRBD1 | . | TRBJ1-2 | TRBV28 | CASTLGTGDGYTF | TGTGCCAGCACGTTAGGGACAGGTGATGGCTACACCTTC
. | . | TRBJ1-3 | TRBV6-6 | CASSSPAGLSGNTIYF | TGTGCCAGCAGTTCCCCCGCGGGGCTCTCTGGAAACACCATATATTTT
. | . | TRBJ1-4 | TRBV4-1 | CASSQDSWNEKLFF | TGCGCCAGCAGCCAGGACAGCTGGAATGAAAAACTGTTTTTT
. | . | TRBJ2-7 | TRBV11-1 | CASSLDRFPYEQYF | TGTGCCAGCAGCTTAGACAGGTTTCCCTACGAGCAGTACTTC
. | . | TRBJ2-1 | TRBV7-2 | CASSLVVQGNEQFF | TGTGCCAGCAGCTTAGTGGTCCAGGGCAATGAGCAGTTCTTC
. | . | TRBJ2-2 | TRBV7-3 | CASSLTRSNTGELFF | TGTGCCAGCAGCTTAACGCGGTCTAACACCGGGGAGCTGTTTTTT
TRBD2 | once | TRBJ2-1 | TRBV5-1 | CASSLSAGGYNEQFF | TGCGCCAGCAGCTTGTCGGCGGGGGGATACAATGAGCAGTTCTTC
TRBD1 | . | TRBJ1-4 | TRBV6-4 | CASSAGTGNEKLFF | TGTGCCAGCAGCGCCGGGACAGGGAATGAAAAACTGTTTTTT
TRBD1 | . | TRBJ1-6 | TRBV5-1 | CASSFRDRNSPLHF | TGCGCCAGCAGCTTCCGGGACAGGAATTCACCCCTCCACTTT
TRBD1 | . | TRBJ1-3 | TRBV5-1 | CASSLLGVRGTGNTIYF | TGCGCCAGCAGCTTGTTGGGTGTCAGGGGGACTGGAAACACCATATATTTT
TRBD2 | . | TRBJ2-1 | TRBV10-1 | CASSERLSSGGNEQFF | TGCGCCAGCAGTGAGCGTTTGTCTAGCGGGGGGAATGAGCAGTTCTTC
TRBD2 | . | TRBJ2-2 | TRBV30 | CAWSVPSGGANTGELFF | TGTGCCTGGAGTGTTCCTAGCGGGGGGGCGAACACCGGGGAGCTGTTTTTT
TRBD2 | . | TRBJ2-7 | TRBV5-1 | CASSSSTSGGVSSYEQYF | TGCGCCAGCAGCTCAAGTACTAGCGGGGGGGTTAGCTCCTACGAGCAGTACTTC
TRBD1 | . | TRBJ2-7 | TRBV29-1 | CSVVLGQGNEQYF | TGCAGCGTTGTGTTGGGACAGGGGAACGAGCAGTACTTC